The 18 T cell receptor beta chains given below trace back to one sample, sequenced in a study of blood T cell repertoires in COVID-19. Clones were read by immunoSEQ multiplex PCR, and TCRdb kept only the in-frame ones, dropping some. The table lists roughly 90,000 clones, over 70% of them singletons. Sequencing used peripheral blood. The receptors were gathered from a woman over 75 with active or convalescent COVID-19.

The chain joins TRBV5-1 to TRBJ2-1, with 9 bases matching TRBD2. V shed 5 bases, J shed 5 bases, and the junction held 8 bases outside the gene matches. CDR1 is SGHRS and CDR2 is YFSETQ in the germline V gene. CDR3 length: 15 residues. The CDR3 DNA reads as TGCGCCAGCAGGGAGGTAGCGGGGGTGAACAATGAGCAGTTCTTC. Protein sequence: CASREVAGVNNEQFF.

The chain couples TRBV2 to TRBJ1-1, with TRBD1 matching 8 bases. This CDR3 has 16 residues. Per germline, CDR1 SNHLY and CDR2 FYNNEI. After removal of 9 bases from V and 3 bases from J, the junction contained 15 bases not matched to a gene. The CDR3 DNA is TGTGCCAGTAGGACAGGGCAATTTACGGCGGACACTGAAGCTTTCTTT. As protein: CASRTGQFTADTEAFF. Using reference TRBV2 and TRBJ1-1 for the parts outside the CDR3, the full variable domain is EPEVTQTPSHQVTQMGQEVILRCVPISNHLYFYWYRQILGQKVEFLVSFYNNEISEKSEIFDDQFSVERPDGSNFTLKIRSTKLEDSAMYFCASRTGQFTADTEAFFGQGTRLTVV.

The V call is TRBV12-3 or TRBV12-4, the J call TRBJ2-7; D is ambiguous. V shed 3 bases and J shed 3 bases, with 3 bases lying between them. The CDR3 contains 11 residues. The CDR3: CASSFSYEQYF. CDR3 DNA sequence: TGTGCCAGCAGTTTTAGCTACGAGCAGTACTTC.

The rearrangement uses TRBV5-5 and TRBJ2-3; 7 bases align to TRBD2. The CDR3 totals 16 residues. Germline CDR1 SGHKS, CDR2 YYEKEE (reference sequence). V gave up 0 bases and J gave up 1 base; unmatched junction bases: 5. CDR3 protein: CASSLGGGIGTDTQYF. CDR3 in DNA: TGTGCCAGCAGCTTGGGCGGGGGTATCGGCACAGATACGCAGTATTTT.

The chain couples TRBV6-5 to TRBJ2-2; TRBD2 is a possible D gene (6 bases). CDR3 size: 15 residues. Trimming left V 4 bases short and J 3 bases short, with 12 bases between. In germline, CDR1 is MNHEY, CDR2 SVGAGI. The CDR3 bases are TGTGCCAGCAGTTTCCAGCGGGCAGACACCGGGGAGCTGTTTTTT. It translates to CASSFQRADTGELFF.

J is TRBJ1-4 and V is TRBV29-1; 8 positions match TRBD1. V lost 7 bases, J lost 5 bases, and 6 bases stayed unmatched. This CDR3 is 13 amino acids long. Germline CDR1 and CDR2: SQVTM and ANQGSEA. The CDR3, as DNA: TGCAGCGCTAGGACAGGGATGAATGAAAAACTGTTTTTT. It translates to CSARTGMNEKLFF.

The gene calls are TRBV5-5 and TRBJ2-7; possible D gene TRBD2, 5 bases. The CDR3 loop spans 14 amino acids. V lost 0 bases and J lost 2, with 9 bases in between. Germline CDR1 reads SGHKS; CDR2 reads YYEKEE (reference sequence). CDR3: CASSLAQTTYEQYF. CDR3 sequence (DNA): TGTGCCAGCAGCTTGGCCCAGACTACCTACGAGCAGTACTTC.

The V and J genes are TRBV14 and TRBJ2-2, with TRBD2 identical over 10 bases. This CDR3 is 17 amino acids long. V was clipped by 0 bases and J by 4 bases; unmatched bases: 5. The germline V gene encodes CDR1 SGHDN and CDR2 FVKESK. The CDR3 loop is CASSQDMLAGVTGELFF. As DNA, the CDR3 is TGTGCCAGCAGCCAAGATATGCTAGCGGGAGTCACCGGGGAGCTGTTTTTT.

In nucleotides, the CDR3 is TGCGCCAGCAGCCTCACTCGGGTAGCGGGCTATAGCACAGATACGCAGTATTTT. This sequence encodes CASSLTRVAGYSTDTQYF. The chain is built from TRBV4-1 and TRBJ2-3; 7 nucleotides agree with TRBD2. The CDR3 extends over 18 amino acids. Germline V gene sequence: CDR1 MGHRA, CDR2 YSYEKL. The V gene end was trimmed by 4 bases and the J gene end by 0 bases; junction bases not matched to a gene: 13.

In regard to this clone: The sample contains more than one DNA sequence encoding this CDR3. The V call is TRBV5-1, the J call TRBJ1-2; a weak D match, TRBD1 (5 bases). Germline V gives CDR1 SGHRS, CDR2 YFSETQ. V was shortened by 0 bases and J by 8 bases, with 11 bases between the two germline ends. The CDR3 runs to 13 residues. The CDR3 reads CASSLALGEGYTF. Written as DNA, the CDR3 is TGCGCCAGCAGCTTGGCCTTAGGGGAAGGCTACACCTTC.

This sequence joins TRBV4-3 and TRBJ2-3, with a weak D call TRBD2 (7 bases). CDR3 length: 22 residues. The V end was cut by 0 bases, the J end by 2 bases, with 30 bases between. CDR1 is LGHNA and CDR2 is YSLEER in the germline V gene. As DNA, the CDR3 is TGCGCCAGCAGCCAAGATTTTTCTCCTTACCTCATAGGGGGGGGCTACACAGATACGCAGTATTTT. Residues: CASSQDFSPYLIGGGYTDTQYF.

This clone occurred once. The CDR3 is CASSPGTEPYGYTF. The DNA for the CDR3 is TGTGCCAGCTCACCTGGGACAGAGCCCTATGGCTACACCTTC. The chain couples TRBV18 to TRBJ1-2; 7 bases fit TRBD1. The junction had 5 bases not matched to a gene; V was cut back by 3 bases and J by 4 bases. CDR3 size: 14 residues. Germline CDR1 and CDR2: KGHSH and LQKENI.

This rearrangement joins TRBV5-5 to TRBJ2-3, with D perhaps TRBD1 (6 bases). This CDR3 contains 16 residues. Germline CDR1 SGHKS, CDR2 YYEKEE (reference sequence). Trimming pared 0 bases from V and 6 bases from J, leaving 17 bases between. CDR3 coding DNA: TGTGCCAGCAGCTTGGCCCGACAGGCCACGGGGGATACGCAGTATTTT. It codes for CASSLARQATGDTQYF.

In nucleotides, the CDR3 is TGTGCCAGCAGCGTCCAAACCGGGACAGGGGAAATTGGAACTGAAGCTTTCTTT. This codes for CASSVQTGTGEIGTEAFF. The J gene is TRBJ1-1, the V gene TRBV9; TRBD1 matches 10 bases. Trimming removed 2 bases from V and 5 bases from J; junction bases left unmatched: 15. Germline-derived CDR1 and CDR2 are SGDLS and YYNGEE. There are 18 residues in the CDR3.

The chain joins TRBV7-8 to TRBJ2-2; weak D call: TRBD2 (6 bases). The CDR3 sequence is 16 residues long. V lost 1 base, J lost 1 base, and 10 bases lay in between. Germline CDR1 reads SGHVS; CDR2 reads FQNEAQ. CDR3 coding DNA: TGTGCCAGCAGCTTAGTGGGAGGACAGAACACCGGGGAGCTGTTTTTT. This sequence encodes CASSLVGGQNTGELFF.

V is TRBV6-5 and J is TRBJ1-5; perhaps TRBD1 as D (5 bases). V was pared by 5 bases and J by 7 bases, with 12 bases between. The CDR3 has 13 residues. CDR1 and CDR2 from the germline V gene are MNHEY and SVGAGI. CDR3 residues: CASSTQGWQPQHF. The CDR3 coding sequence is TGTGCCAGCAGTACTCAGGGCTGGCAGCCCCAGCATTTT.

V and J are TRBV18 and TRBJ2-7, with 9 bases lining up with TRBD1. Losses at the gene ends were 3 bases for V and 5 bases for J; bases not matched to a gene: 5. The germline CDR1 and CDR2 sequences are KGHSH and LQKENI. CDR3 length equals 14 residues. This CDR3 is CASSPRTGEDEQYF. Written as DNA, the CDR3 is TGTGCCAGCTCACCCCGGACAGGGGAGGACGAGCAGTACTTC.

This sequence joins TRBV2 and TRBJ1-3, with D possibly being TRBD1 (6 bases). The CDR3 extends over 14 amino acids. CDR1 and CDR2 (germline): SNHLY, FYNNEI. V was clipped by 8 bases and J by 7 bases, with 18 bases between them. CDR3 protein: CASGTGSSWNTIYF. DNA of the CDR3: TGTGCCAGCGGAACAGGGAGCAGTTGGAACACCATATATTTT.